The 14 T cell receptor beta chains below all came from one sample that was sequenced in a study of T cell changes during pregnancy in multiple sclerosis. The assay was immunoSEQ multiplex PCR, and TCRdb's table has in-frame clones only and misses some. The sample has 69,000 or so clones, over 80% seen once. The sample in question was peripheral blood, obtained in the third trimester of pregnancy. The receptor source for this set is a female donor in good health, enrolled as a control in a pregnancy study.

This chain connects TRBV30 to TRBJ1-2; possible D gene TRBD1, 5 bases. The V gene's germline CDR1 is GTSNPN and CDR2 SVGIG (reference sequence). The CDR3 runs 15 residues. V was shortened by 0 bases and J by 4 bases, with 15 bases between the two germline ends. The CDR3 loop is CAWSVSFGTVYGYTF. DNA of the CDR3: TGTGCCTGGAGTGTATCTTTCGGGACTGTCTATGGCTACACCTTC. Variable domain in full (rest from reference TRBV30 and TRBJ1-2): SQTIHQWPATLVQPVGSPLSLECTVEGTSNPNLYWYRQAAGRGLQLLFYSVGIGQISSEVPQNLSASRPQDRQFILSSKKLLLSDSGFYLCAWSVSFGTVYGYTFGSGTRLTVV.

With regard to this clone: The limits of the CDR3 on the DNA are not certain, so only TCRdb's listed CDR3 is given. The chain is built from TRBV28 and TRBJ2-1; the DNA was not used to check the table's D call, TRBD1. The CDR3 is made up of 14 amino acids, end residues included. Germline V gene data show CDR1 as MDHEN and CDR2 as SYDVKM. The CDR3 here is CASSSGQGAPEQFF.

The chain recombines TRBV7-6 with TRBJ2-1; 16 bases are shared with TRBD2. Per germline, CDR1 SGHVS and CDR2 FNYEAQ. The CDR3 is 18 amino acids. V gave up 4 bases and J gave up 9 bases; unmatched junction bases: 12. CDR3 loop: CASSSGLAGGPGRVEQFF. CDR3 bases: TGTGCCAGCAGCTCGGGACTAGCGGGAGGGCCGGGGCGGGTTGAGCAGTTCTTC.

V gene TRBV7-2 combines with J gene TRBJ2-5; TRBD2 matches 8 bases. Germline V gene lookup returns CDR1 SGHTA and CDR2 FQGNSA. The CDR3 covers 14 residues. V trimming: 6 bases; J trimming: 5 bases; junction bases outside the gene matches: 8. The CDR3 protein is CASSSTGGEETQYF. The DNA for the CDR3 is TGTGCCAGCAGTTCAACGGGGGGGGAGGAGACCCAGTACTTC.

The sample holds a few counts of this clone. The chain uses TRBV28 and TRBJ2-1; 14 bases fit TRBD2. V lost 5 bases to trimming and J lost 7 bases; unmatched junction nucleotides: 4. Germline lookup yields CDR1 MDHEN and CDR2 SYDVKM. The CDR3 is 15 residues long. The CDR3 bases are TGTGCCAGCAGTCCCCGACTAGCGGGGGGGAATGAGCAGTTCTTC. This codes for CASSPRLAGGNEQFF.

This clone was detected only once. The gene calls are TRBV7-9 and TRBJ2-2; tentative D call: TRBD1 (6 bases). Germline CDR1 reads SEHNR; CDR2 reads FQNEAQ (reference sequence). Deletions cut 4 bases from V and 2 bases from J, with 14 bases between. This CDR3 contains 16 residues. In DNA form, the CDR3 reads TGTGCCAGCAGCTCTGTAGGGGACAAAAACACCGGGGAGCTGTTTTTT. Encoded protein: CASSSVGDKNTGELFF.

The genes are TRBV29-1 and TRBJ2-3; 11 nucleotides line up with TRBD1. Germline CDR1 is SQVTM and CDR2 is ANQGSEA. The V gene end was trimmed by 4 bases and the J gene end by 5 bases; junction bases not matched to a gene: 5. The CDR3 is made up of 14 amino acids. CDR3 residues: CSVVRTGGVDTQYF. In nucleotides, the CDR3 is TGCAGCGTTGTAAGGACAGGGGGCGTAGATACGCAGTATTTT.

This clone occurred a few times. The chain carries TRBV14 and TRBJ2-3, with D possibly TRBD2 on 5 matching bases. Germline V gene lookup returns CDR1 SGHDN and CDR2 FVKESK. V was clipped by 3 bases and J by 1 base, with 5 bases between them. The CDR3 is 13 amino acids. The CDR3 region is CASSQGGTDTQYF. Here the CDR3 DNA reads TGTGCCAGCAGCCAGGGAGGCACAGATACGCAGTATTTT. Complete variable domain (other parts from reference TRBV14 and TRBJ2-3): EAGVTQFPSHSVIEKGQTVTLRCDPISGHDNLYWYRRVMGKEIKFLLHFVKESKQDESGMPNNRFLAERTGGTYSTLKVQPAELEDSGVYFCASSQGGTDTQYFGPGTRLTVL.

J is TRBJ1-2 and V is TRBV13, with D hard to call. Germline V gene sequence: CDR1 PRHDT, CDR2 FYEKMQ (reference sequence). The CDR3 totals 14 residues. The V end lost 5 bases, the J end lost 4 bases, and 14 bases lay between the germline ends. CDR3 bases: TGTGCCAGCAGCCCAGGAACGGGAGGCTATGGCTACACCTTC. This codes for CASSPGTGGYGYTF.

The rearrangement links TRBV19 to TRBJ2-5; the D gene is possibly TRBD2 (6 bases). TRBJ2-7 explains the end of the DNA better; the J call may be wrong. Germline CDR1 and CDR2: LNHDA and SQIVND (reference sequence). The CDR3 totals 16 residues. DNA for the CDR3: TGTGCCAGTAGTACCCCGGGGGTAGGGGCCTCCTACGAGCAGTACTTC. Amino acids: CASSTPGVGASYEQYF.

The V gene is TRBV5-6, the J gene TRBJ1-3; weak D call: TRBD1 (5 bases). Germline loops: CDR1 SGHDT, CDR2 YYEEEE. This CDR3 has 13 residues. Trimming shortened V by 2 bases and J by 8 bases, and 11 bases separated the two germline ends. The CDR3 nucleotides read TGTGCCAGCAGCTTTGAAGACAGTCACACCATATATTTT. This encodes CASSFEDSHTIYF.

The chain recombines TRBV5-1 with TRBJ2-3; D remains ambiguous. V shed 0 bases and J shed 2 bases, with 10 bases lying between them. CDR3 length: 15 amino acids. CDR1 is SGHRS, CDR2 YFSETQ, per germline. CDR3 loop: CASSLAPTYTDTQYF. The CDR3 DNA is TGCGCCAGCAGCTTGGCCCCCACATACACAGATACGCAGTATTTT.

The chain employs TRBV7-9 and TRBJ2-5; D is possibly TRBD1 (5 bases). V lost 5 bases and J lost 4, with 17 bases in between. Germline lookup yields CDR1 SEHNR and CDR2 FQNEAQ (reference sequence). The CDR3 is made up of 15 amino acids. The CDR3 sequence: CASSQSGRGPETQYF. The CDR3 coding sequence is TGTGCCAGCAGCCAATCAGGAAGGGGCCCAGAGACCCAGTACTTC.

This chain joins TRBV9 and TRBJ2-3; a possible D gene is TRBD2 (7 bases). The germline CDR1 and CDR2 sequences are SGDLS and YYNGEE. This CDR3 region has 14 residues. V was trimmed by 0 bases and J by 9 bases, leaving 14 bases between them. The DNA for the CDR3 is TGTGCCAGCAGCGTAGAAGGAGGCGGGGGCACGCAGTATTTT. It yields the protein CASSVEGGGGTQYF.